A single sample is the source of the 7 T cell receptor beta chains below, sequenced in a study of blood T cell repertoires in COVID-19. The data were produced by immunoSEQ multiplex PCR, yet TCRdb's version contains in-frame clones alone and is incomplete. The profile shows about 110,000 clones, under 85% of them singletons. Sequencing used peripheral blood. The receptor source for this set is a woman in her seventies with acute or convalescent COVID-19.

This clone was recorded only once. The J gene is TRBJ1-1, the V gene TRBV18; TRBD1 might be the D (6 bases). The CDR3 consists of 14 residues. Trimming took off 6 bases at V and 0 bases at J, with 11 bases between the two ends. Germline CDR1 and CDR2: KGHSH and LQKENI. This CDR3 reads CASSKGQMNTEAFF. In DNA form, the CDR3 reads TGTGCCAGCTCGAAAGGACAGATGAACACTGAAGCTTTCTTT.

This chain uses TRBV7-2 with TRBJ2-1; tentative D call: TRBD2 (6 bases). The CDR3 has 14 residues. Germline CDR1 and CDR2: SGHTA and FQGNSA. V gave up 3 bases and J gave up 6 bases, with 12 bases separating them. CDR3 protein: CASSFGSGPNEQFF. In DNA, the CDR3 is TGTGCCAGCAGCTTTGGTAGCGGACCCAATGAGCAGTTCTTC.

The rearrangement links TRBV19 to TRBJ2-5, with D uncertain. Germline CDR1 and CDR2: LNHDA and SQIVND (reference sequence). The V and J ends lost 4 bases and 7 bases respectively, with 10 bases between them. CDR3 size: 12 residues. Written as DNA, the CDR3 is TGTGCCAGTAGTACCCCAGGTGGGACCCAGTACTTC. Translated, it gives CASSTPGGTQYF.

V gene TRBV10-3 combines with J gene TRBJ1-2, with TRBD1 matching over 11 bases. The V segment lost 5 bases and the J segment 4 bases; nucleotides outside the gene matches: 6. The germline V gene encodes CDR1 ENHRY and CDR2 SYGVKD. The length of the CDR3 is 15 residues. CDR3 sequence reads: CAISRGQGVGYGYTF. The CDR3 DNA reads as TGTGCCATCAGTAGGGGACAGGGGGTTGGCTATGGCTACACCTTC.

The DNA of the CDR3 is TGCGCCAGCAGTCAAAAGACAGGGAAGAGGGCTCAGCCCCAGCATTTT. Its protein is CASSQKTGKRAQPQHF. V is TRBV23-1 and J is TRBJ1-5; 7 bases fit TRBD1. TRBV23-1 carries the ORF label, with uncertain function. The CDR3 spans 16 residues. The J segment lost 6 bases and the V segment lost 2 bases, leaving 10 bases of the junction unmatched.

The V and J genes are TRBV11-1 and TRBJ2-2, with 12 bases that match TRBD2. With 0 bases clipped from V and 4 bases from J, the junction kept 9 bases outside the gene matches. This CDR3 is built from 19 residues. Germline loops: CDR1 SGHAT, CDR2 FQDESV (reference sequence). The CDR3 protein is CASSLARLAGEVRTGELFF. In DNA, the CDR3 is TGTGCCAGCAGCTTAGCCAGACTAGCGGGAGAAGTGCGCACCGGGGAGCTGTTTTTT.

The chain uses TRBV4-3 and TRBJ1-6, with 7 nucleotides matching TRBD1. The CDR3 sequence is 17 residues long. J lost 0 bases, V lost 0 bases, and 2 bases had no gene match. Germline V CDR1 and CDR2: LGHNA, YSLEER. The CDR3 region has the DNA TGCGCCAGCAGCCAAGAAACAGGGGCCTCCTATAATTCACCCCTCCACTTT. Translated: CASSQETGASYNSPLHF.